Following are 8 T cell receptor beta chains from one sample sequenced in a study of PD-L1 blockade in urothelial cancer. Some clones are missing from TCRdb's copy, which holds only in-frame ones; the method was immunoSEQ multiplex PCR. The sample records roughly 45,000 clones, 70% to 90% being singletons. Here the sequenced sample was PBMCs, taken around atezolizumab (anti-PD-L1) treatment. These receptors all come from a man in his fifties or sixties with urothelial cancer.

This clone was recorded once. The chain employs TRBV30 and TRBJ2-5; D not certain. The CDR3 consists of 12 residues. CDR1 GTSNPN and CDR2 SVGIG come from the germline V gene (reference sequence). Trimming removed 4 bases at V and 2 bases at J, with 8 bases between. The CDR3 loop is CAWNRVQETQYF. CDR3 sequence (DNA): TGTGCCTGGAACCGGGTTCAAGAGACCCAGTACTTC.

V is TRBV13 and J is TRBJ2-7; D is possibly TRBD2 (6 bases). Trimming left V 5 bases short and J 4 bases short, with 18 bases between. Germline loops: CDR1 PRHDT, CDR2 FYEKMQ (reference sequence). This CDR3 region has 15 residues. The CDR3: CASSKPSPGVYEQYF. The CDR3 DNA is TGTGCCAGCAGCAAACCCAGTCCGGGGGTGTACGAGCAGTACTTC.

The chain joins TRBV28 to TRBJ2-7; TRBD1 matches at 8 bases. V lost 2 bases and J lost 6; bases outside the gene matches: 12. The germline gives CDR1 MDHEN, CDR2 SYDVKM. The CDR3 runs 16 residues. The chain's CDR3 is CASSLPGGQGASEQYF. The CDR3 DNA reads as TGTGCCAGCAGTTTACCCGGTGGGCAGGGGGCCAGCGAGCAGTACTTC.

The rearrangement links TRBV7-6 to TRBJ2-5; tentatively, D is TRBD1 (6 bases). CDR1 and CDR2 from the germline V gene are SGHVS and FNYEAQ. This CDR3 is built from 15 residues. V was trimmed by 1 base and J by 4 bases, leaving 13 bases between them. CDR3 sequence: CASSLGWGQGETQYF. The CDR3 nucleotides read TGTGCCAGCAGCTTAGGGTGGGGGCAGGGAGAGACCCAGTACTTC. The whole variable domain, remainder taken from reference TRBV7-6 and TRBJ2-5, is GAGVSQSPRYKVTKRGQDVALRCDPISGHVSLYWYRQALGQGPEFLTYFNYEAQQDKSGLPNDRFSAERPEGSISTLTIQRTEQRDSAMYRCASSLGWGQGETQYFGPGTRLLVL.

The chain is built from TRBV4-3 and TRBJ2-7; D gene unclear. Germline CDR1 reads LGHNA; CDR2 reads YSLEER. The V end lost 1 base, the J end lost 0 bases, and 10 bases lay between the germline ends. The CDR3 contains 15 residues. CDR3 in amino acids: CASSQARLSSYEQYF. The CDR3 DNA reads TGCGCCAGCAGCCAAGCTAGGCTCAGCTCCTACGAGCAGTACTTC.

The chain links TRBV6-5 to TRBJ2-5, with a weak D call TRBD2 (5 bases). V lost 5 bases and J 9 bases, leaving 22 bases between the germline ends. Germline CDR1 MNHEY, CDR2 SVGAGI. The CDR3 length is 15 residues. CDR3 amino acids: CASSPTGLVSMAQYF. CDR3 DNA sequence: TGTGCCAGCAGTCCCACGGGGTTGGTTTCTATGGCCCAGTACTTC.

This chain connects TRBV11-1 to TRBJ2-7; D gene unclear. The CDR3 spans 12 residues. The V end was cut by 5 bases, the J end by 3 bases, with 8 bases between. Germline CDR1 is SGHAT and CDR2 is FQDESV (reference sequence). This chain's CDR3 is CASSPDIYEQYF. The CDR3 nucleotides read TGTGCCAGCAGCCCCGACATCTACGAGCAGTACTTC.

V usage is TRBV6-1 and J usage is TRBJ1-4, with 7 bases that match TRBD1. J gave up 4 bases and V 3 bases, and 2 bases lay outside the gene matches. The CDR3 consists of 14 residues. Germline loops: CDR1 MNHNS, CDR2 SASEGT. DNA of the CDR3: TGTGCCAGCAGTGACCGACAGGGTAATGAAAAACTGTTTTTT. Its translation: CASSDRQGNEKLFF.